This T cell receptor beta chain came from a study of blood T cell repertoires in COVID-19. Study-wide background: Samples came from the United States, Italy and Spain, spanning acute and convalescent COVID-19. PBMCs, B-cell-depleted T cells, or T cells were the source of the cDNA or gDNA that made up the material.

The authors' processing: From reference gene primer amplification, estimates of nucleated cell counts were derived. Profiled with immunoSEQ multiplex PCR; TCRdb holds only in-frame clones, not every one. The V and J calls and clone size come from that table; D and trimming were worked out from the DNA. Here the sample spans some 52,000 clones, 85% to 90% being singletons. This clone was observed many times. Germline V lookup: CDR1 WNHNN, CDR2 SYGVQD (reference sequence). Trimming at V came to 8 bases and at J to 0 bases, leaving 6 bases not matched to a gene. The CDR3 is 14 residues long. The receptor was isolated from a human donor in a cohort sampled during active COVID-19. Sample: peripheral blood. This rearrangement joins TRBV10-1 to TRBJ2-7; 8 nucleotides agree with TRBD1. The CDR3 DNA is TGCGCCAGCTCAAGGACAGGGAGCTCCTACGAGCAGTACTTC. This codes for CASSRTGSSYEQYF.